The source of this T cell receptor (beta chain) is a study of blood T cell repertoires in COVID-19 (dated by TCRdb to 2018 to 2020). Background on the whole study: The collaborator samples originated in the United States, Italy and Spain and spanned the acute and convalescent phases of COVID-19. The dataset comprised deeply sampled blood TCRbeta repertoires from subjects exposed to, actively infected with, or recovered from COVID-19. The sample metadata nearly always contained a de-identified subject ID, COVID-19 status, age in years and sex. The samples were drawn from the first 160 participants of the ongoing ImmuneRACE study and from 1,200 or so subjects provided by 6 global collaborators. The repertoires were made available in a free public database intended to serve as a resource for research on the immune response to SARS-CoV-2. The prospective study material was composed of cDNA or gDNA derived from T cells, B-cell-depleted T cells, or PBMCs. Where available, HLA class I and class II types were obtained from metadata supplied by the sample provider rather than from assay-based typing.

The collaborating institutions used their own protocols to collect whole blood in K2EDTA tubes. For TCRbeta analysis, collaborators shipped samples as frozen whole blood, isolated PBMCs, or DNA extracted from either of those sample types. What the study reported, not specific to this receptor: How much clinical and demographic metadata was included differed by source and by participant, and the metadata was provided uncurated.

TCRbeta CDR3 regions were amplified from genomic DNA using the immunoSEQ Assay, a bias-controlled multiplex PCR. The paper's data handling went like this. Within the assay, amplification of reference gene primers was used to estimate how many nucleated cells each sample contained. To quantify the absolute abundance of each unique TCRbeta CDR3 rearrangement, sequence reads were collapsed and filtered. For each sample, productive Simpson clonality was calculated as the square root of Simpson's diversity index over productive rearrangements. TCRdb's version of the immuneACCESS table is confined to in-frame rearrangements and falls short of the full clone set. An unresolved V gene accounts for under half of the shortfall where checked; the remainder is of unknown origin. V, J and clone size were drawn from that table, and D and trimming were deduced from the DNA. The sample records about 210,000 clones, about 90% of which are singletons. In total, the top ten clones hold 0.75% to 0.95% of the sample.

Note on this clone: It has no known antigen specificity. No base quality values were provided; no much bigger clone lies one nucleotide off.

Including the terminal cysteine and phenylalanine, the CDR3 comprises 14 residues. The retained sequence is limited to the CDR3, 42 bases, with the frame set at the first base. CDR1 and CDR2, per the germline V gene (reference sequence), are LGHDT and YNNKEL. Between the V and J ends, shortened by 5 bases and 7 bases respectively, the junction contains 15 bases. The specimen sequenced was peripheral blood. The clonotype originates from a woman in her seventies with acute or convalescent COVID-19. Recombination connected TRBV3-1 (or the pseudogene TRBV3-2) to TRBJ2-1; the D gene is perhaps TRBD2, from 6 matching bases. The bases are TGTGCCAGCAGCTCCCGCCGGGGGAGTAATGAGCAGTTCTTC. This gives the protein CASSSRRGSNEQFF.